The 10 T cell receptor beta chains below come from one sample, sequenced in a study of T cells in localized non-small cell lung cancer. TCRdb's copy holds only in-frame clones and misses some; the assay was immunoSEQ multiplex PCR. This table has about 11,000 clones, roughly 82% appearing once. The sequences come from peripheral blood mononuclear cells, collected before any cancer treatment. These receptor sequences come from a female donor older than 55 with stage II lung adenocarcinoma.

This clone was counted only a few times. The V and J genes are TRBV28 and TRBJ1-3; 7 bases match TRBD1. The CDR3 runs to 14 residues. From germline, CDR1 is MDHEN and CDR2 SYDVKM. Germline trimming cut 5 bases from V and 0 bases from J; bases unmatched to any gene: 1. CDR3 nucleotides: TGTGCCAGCAGTCGGACAGGCTCTGGAAACACCATATATTTT. Residues: CASSRTGSGNTIYF.

This clone showed up just a few times. The genes are TRBV29-1 and TRBJ2-7; D might be TRBD2 (6 bases). The CDR3 runs to 12 residues. Trimming shortened V by 2 bases and J by 5 bases, and 10 bases separated the two germline ends. From germline, CDR1 is SQVTM and CDR2 ANQGSEA. CDR3 sequence (DNA): TGCAGCGTTGAACAGGGAGGTCACGAGCAGTACTTC. It codes for CSVEQGGHEQYF.

This clone was recorded once. This chain joins TRBV11-2 and TRBJ1-5; D is possibly TRBD1 (6 bases). The ends were cut back, 5 bases at V and 7 bases at J, with 18 bases in the middle. CDR3 length: 15 amino acids. Germline V gene data show CDR1 as SGHAT and CDR2 as FQNNGV. CDR3 in amino acids: CASSVSPGASQPQHF. DNA of the CDR3: TGTGCCAGCAGCGTATCTCCAGGGGCGAGCCAGCCCCAGCATTTT.

The chain carries TRBV4-2 and TRBJ1-2; possibly TRBD1 for D (5 bases). The CDR3 runs to 16 residues. Germline values: CDR1 LGHNA, CDR2 YNFKEQ. Trimming removed 1 base from V and 4 bases from J, with 16 bases in between. CDR3 in amino acids: CASSQGHGIGGYGYTF. In DNA, the CDR3 is TGTGCCAGCAGCCAAGGCCATGGCATTGGGGGCTATGGCTACACCTTC.

This chain links TRBV18 with TRBJ1-4; no firm D call. Trimming removed 5 bases from V and 12 bases from J, with 10 bases in between. This CDR3 is built from 11 residues. Germline loops: CDR1 KGHSH, CDR2 LQKENI. Written as DNA, the CDR3 is TGTGCCAGCTCAACTCGAAGGGAACTGTTTTTT. Translated, it gives CASSTRRELFF.

V gene TRBV28 combines with J gene TRBJ2-3, with 8 bases lining up with TRBD2. The CDR3 runs 16 residues. CDR1 MDHEN and CDR2 SYDVKM come from the germline V gene. V shed 2 bases, J shed 7 bases, and the junction held 11 bases outside the gene matches. CDR3 bases: TGTGCCAGCAGTTTACAGGTAGCGGGGCAGGGATATACGCAGTATTTT. Translation: CASSLQVAGQGYTQYF.

The chain has TRBV6-4 and TRBJ1-3; possibly TRBD1 for D (5 bases). The germline V gene encodes CDR1 MRHNA and CDR2 SNTAGT. Trimming stripped 6 bases from V and 2 bases from J, with 8 bases between. CDR3 length: 13 residues. In DNA form, the CDR3 reads TGTGCCAGCAGCCAACAGGCTGGAAACACCATATATTTT. Its translation: CASSQQAGNTIYF.

This chain links TRBV7-6 with TRBJ1-3; 10 bases fit TRBD1. The ends lost 5 bases at V and 4 bases at J; junction bases unmatched: 2. The CDR3 has 14 residues. Germline values: CDR1 SGHVS, CDR2 FNYEAQ. This CDR3 reads CASSRGQGGNTIYF. The DNA for the CDR3 is TGTGCCAGCAGCCGGGGACAGGGGGGAAACACCATATATTTT.

The chain carries TRBV5-1 and TRBJ2-7; D ambiguous. From germline, CDR1 is SGHRS and CDR2 YFSETQ. V was clipped by 1 base and J by 3 bases, with 5 bases between them. The length of the CDR3 is 12 residues. The chain's CDR3 is CASSLNNYEQYF. The CDR3 coding sequence is TGCGCCAGCAGCTTGAACAACTACGAGCAGTACTTC. The variable domain in full, completed from reference TRBV5-1 and TRBJ2-7, reads KAGVTQTPRYLIKTRGQQVTLSCSPISGHRSVSWYQQTPGQGLQFLFEYFSETQRNKGNFPGRFSGRQFSNSRSEMNVSTLELGDSALYLCASSLNNYEQYFGPGTRLTVT.

The rearrangement uses TRBV11-2 and TRBJ1-6; D call uncertain. Trimming stripped 1 base from V and 6 bases from J, with 4 bases between. The CDR3 contains 13 residues. Germline-derived CDR1 and CDR2 are SGHAT and FQNNGV. The CDR3 reads CASSLVPNSPLHF. The CDR3 bases are TGTGCCAGCAGCTTAGTGCCTAATTCACCCCTCCACTTT. Full variable domain (remainder filled in from reference TRBV11-2 and TRBJ1-6): EAGVAQSPRYKIIEKRQSVAFWCNPISGHATLYWYQQILGQGPKLLIQFQNNGVVDDSQLPKDRFSAERLKGVDSTLKIQPAKLEDSAVYLCASSLVPNSPLHFGNGTRLTVT.